The present T cell receptor (beta chain) was sequenced within a study of CD8 T cells in Susac syndrome. The RNA input was roughly 0.45 to 1 ug, and it was reverse transcribed with random hexamers. An immunoSEQ multiplex PCR amplified TCR beta CDR3 over 54 Vbeta and 13 Jbeta. TCRdb recomputed calls from the immunoSEQ multiplex PCR reads with MiXCR, one row per CDR3 protein. Of approximately 110,000 distinct CDR3 sequences listed, around 95% are singletons. Trimming pared 5 bases from V and 2 bases from J, leaving 4 bases between. The V gene's germline CDR1 is MNHNY and CDR2 SVGAGI (reference sequence). This CDR3 has 11 residues.

The sample consisted of CD4+ T cells from PBMCs. The receptor was derived from a human donor in good health. This sequence joins TRBV6-6 and TRBJ2-7; D uncertain. The CDR3, as DNA: TGTGCCAGCAGTAACACCTACGAGCAGTACTTC. It encodes CASSNTYEQYF.